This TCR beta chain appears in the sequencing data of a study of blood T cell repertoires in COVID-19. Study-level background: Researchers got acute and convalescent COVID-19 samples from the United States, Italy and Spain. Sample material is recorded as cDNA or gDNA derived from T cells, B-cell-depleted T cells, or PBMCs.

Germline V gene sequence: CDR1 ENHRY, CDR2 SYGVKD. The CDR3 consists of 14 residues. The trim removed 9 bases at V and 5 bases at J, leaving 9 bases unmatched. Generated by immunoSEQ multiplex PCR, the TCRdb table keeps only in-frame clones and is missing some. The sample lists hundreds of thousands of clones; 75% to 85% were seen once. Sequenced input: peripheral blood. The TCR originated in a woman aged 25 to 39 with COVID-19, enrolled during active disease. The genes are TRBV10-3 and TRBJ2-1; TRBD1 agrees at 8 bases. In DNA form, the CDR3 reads TGTGCCATTCTCGACAGGGGACAGGACAATGAGCAGTTCTTC. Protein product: CAILDRGQDNEQFF.